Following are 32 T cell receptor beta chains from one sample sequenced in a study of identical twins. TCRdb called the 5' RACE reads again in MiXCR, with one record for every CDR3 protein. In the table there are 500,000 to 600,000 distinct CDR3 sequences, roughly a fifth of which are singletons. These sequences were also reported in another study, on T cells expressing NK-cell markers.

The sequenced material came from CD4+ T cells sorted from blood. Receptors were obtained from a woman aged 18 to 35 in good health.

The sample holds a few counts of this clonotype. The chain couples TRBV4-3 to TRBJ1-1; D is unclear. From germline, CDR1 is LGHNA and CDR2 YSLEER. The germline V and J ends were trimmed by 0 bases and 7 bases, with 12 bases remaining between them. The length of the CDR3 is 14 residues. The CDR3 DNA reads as TGCGCCAGCAGCCAAGAACACGCGGACTTTGAAGCTTTCTTT. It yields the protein CASSQEHADFEAFF.

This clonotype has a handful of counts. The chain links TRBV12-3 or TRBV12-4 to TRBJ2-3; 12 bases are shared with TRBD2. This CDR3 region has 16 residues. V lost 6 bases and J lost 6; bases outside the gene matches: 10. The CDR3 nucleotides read TGTGCCAGCAGCCAGCCCACTAGCGGGGGGCGGGATACGCAGTATTTT. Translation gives CASSQPTSGGRDTQYF.

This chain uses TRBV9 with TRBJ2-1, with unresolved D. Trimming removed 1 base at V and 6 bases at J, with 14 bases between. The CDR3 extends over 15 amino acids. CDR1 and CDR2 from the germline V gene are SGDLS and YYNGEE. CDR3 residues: CASSVSHTWINEQFF. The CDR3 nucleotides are TGTGCCAGCAGCGTAAGTCATACTTGGATCAATGAGCAGTTCTTC.

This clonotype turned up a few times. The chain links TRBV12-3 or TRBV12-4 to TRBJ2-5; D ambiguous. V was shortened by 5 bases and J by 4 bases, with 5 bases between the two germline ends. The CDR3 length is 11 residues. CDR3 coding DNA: TGTGCCAGCAGTGCTACAGAGACCCAGTACTTC. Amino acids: CASSATETQYF.

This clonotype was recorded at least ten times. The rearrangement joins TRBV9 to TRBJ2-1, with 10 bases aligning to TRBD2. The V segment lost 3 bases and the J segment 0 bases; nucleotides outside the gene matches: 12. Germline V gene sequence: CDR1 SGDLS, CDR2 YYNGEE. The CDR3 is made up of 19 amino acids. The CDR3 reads CASSARGGTSASSYNEQFF. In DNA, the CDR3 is TGTGCCAGCAGCGCCCGCGGGGGGACTAGCGCCAGCTCCTACAATGAGCAGTTCTTC.

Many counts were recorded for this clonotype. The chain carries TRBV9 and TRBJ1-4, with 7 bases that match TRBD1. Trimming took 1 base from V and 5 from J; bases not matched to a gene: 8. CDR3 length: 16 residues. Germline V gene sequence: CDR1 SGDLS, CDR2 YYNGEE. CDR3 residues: CASSVLAGTDNEKLFF. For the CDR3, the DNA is TGTGCCAGCAGCGTATTAGCCGGGACAGACAATGAAAAACTGTTTTTT.

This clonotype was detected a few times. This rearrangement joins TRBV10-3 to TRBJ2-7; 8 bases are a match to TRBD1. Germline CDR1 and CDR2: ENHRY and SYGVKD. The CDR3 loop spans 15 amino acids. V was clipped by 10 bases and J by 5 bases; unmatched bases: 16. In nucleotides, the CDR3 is TGTGCCACCGCAACCGGGACAGGTCCTTCAAACGAGCAGTACTTC. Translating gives CATATGTGPSNEQYF.

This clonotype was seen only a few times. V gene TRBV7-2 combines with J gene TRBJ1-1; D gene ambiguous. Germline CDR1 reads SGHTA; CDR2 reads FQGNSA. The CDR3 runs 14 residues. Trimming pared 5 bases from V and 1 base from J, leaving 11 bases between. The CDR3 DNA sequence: TGTGCCAGCAGCCCGTACCAAGAGAACACTGAAGCTTTCTTT. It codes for CASSPYQENTEAFF.

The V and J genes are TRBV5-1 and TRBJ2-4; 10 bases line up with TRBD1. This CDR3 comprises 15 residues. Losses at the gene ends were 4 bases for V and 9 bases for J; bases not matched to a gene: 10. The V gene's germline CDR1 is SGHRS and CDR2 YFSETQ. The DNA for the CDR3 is TGCGCCAGCAGCGAATCCGGGACAGGGGACGGCATTCAGTACTTC. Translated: CASSESGTGDGIQYF.

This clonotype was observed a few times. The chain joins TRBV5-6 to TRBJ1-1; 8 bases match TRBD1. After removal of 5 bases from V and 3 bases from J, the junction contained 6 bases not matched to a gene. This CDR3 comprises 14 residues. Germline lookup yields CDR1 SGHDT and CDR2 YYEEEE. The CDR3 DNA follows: TGTGCCAGCAGACTGACAGGGGCTGACACTGAAGCTTTCTTT. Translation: CASRLTGADTEAFF.

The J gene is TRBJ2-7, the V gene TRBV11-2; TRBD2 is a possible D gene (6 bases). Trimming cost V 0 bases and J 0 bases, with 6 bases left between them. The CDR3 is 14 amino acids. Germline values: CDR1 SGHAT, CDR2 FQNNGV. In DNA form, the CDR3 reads TGTGCCAGCAGCTTAGAGACTAGCTCCTACGAGCAGTACTTC. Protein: CASSLETSSYEQYF.

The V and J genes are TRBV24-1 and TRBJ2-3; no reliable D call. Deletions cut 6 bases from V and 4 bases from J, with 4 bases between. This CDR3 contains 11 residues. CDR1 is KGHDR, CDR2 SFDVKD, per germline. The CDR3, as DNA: TGTGCCACCAGTTTGGCAGATACGCAGTATTTT. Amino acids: CATSLADTQYF.

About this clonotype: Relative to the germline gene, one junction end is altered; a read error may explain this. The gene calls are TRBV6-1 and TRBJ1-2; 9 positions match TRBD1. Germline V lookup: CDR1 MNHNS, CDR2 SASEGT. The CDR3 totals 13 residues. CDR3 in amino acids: CASMGQGNDGYTF. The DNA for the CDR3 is TGTGCCAGCATGGGACAGGGTAACGATGGCTACACCTTC.

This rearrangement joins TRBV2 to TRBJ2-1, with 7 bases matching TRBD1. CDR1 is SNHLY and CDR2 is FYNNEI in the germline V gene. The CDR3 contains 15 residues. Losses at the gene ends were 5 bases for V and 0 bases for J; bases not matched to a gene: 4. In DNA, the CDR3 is TGTGCCAGCAGTAAGGGACAGAGCTCCTACAATGAGCAGTTCTTC. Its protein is CASSKGQSSYNEQFF.

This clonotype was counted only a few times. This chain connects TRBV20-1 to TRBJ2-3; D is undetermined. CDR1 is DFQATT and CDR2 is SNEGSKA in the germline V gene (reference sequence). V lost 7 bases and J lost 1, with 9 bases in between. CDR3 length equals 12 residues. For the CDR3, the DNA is TGCAGTGGGTGGTCCCGCACAGATACGCAGTATTTT. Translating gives CSGWSRTDTQYF.

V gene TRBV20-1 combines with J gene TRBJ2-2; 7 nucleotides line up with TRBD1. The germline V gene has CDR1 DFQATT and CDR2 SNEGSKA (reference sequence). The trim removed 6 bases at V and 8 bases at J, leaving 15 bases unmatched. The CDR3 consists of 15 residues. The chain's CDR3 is CSAPTTLRGKGELFF. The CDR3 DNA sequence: TGCAGTGCACCAACGACCCTCAGGGGGAAGGGGGAGCTGTTTTTT.

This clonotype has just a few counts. The chain's CDR3 is CATSDSLTGDTQYF. The CDR3, as DNA: TGTGCCACCAGTGATTCCCTTACCGGAGATACGCAGTATTTT. V is TRBV24-1 and J is TRBJ2-3; D gene unclear. Germline V CDR1 and CDR2: KGHDR, SFDVKD. The CDR3 is made up of 14 amino acids. With 2 bases removed from V and 5 bases from J, the gap between germline ends came to 10 bases.

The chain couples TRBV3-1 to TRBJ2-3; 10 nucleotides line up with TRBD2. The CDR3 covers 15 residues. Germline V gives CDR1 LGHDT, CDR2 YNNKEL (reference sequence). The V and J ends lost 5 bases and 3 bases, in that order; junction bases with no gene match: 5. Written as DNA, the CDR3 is TGTGCCAGCAGCTTTAGCGGGGGGCCTACAGATACGCAGTATTTT. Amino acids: CASSFSGGPTDTQYF.

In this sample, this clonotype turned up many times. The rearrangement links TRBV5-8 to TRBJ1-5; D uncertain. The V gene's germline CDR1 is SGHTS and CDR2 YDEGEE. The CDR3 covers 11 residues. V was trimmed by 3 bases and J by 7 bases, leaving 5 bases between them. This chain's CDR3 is CASSWMQPQHF. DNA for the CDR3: TGTGCCAGCAGCTGGATGCAGCCCCAGCATTTT.

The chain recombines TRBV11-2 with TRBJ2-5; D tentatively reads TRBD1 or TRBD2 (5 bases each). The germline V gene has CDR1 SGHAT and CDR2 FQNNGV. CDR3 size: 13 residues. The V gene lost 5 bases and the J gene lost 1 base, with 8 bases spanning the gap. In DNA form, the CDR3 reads TGTGCCAGCAGCGCCGGGACCCAAGAGACCCAGTACTTC. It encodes CASSAGTQETQYF.

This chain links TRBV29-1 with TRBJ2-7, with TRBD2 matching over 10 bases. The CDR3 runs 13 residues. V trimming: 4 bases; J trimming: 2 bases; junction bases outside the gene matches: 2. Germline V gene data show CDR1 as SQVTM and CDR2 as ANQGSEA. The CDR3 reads CSVVGTSAYEQYF. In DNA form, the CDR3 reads TGCAGCGTTGTAGGGACTAGCGCCTACGAGCAGTACTTC.

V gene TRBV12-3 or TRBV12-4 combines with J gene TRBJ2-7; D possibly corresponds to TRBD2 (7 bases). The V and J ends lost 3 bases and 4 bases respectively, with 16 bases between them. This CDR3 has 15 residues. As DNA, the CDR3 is TGTGCCAGCAGTTTGGGGGCGGGGGCTGGGTACGAGCAGTACTTC. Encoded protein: CASSLGAGAGYEQYF.

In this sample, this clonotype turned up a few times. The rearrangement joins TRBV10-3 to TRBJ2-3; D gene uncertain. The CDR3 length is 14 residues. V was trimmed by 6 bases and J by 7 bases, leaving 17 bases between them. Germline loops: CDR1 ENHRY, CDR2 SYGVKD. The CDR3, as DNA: TGTGCCATCAGAGGAAACCTTGCCCAAAATACGCAGTATTTT. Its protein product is CAIRGNLAQNTQYF.

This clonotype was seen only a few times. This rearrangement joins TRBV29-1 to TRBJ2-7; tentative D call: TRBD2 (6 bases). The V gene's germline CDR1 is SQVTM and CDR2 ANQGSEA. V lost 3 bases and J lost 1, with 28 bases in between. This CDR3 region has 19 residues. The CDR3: CSVETRFTRGTDFSYEQYF. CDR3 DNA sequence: TGCAGCGTTGAGACCCGCTTCACTCGGGGGACGGACTTTTCCTACGAGCAGTACTTC.

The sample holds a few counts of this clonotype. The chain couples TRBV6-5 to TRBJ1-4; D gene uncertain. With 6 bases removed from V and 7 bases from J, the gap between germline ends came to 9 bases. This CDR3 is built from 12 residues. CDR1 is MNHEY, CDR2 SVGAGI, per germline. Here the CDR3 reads CASRAPGEKLFF. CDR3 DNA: TGTGCCAGCAGGGCGCCGGGTGAAAAACTGTTTTTT.

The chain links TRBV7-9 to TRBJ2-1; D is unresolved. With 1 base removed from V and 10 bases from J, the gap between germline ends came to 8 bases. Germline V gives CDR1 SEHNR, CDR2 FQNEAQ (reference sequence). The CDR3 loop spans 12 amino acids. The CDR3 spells CASSLESREQFF. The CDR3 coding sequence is TGTGCCAGCAGCTTAGAATCAAGAGAGCAGTTCTTC.

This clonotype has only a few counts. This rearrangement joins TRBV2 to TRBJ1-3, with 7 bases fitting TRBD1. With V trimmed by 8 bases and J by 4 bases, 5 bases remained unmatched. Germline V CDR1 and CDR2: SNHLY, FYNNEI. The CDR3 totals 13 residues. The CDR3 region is CASRNRGGNTIYF. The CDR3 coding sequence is TGTGCCAGCCGAAACAGGGGAGGAAACACCATATATTTT.

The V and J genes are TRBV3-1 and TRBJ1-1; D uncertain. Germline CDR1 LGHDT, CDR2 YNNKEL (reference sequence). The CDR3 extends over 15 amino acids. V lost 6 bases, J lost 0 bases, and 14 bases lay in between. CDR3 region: CASRPTVPMNTEAFF. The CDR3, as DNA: TGTGCCAGCAGACCCACGGTTCCTATGAACACTGAAGCTTTCTTT.

The CDR3 reads CSARSTGTSGYWQFF. The CDR3 DNA follows: TGCAGTGCTAGATCAACCGGGACTAGCGGGTACTGGCAGTTCTTC. This chain joins TRBV20-1 and TRBJ2-1, with 12 bases matching TRBD2. Looked up from germline, CDR1 is DFQATT and CDR2 is SNEGSKA (reference sequence). Trimming took 2 bases from V and 12 from J; bases not matched to a gene: 11. This CDR3 contains 15 residues.

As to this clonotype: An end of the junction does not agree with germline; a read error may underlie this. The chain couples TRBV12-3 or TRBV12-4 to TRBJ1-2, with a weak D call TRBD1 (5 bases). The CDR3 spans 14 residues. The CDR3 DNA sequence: TGTGCCAGCGGTTTATTGGACACAAGAAATGGCTACACCTTC. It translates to CASGLLDTRNGYTF.

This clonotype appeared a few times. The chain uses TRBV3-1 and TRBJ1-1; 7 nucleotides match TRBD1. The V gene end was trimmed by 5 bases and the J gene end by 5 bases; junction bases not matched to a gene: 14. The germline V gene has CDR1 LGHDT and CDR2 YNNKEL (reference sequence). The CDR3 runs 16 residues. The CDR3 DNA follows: TGTGCCAGCAGCTCTAACAGGGGCAGTTATAGGACTGAAGCTTTCTTT. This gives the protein CASSSNRGSYRTEAFF.

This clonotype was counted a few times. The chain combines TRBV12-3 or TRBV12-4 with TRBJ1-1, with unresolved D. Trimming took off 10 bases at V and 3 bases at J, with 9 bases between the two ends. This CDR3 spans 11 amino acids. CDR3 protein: CATKGYTEAFF. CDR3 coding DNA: TGTGCCACCAAAGGGTACACTGAAGCTTTCTTT.